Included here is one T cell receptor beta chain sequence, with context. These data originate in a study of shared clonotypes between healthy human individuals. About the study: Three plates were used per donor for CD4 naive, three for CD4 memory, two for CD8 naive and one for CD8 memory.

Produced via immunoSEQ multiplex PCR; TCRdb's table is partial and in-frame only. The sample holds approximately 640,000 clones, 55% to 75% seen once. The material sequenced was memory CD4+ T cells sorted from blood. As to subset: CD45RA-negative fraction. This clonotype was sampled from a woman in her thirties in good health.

The CDR3, as DNA: TGTGCCAGCAGTGTACAGGGGGTAGAAACTGAAGCTTTCTTT. This gives the protein CASSVQGVETEAFF. The chain recombines TRBV6-1 with TRBJ1-1, with 8 positions matching TRBD1. Germline assignment: CDR1 MNHNS and CDR2 SASEGT. The V segment lost 4 bases and the J segment 5 bases; nucleotides outside the gene matches: 6. The CDR3 is 14 residues long.